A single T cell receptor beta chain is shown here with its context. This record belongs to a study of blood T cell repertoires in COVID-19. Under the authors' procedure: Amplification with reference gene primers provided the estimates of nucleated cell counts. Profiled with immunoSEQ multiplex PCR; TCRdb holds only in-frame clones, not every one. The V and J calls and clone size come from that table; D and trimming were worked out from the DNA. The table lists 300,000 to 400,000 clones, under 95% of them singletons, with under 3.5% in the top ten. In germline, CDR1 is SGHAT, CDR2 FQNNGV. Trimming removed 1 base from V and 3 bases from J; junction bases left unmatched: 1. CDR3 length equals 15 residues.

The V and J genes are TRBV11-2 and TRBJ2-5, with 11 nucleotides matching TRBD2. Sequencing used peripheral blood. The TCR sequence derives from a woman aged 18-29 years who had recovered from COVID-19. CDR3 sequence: CASSLGLAGKETQYF. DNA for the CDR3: TGTGCCAGCAGCTTAGGACTAGCGGGAAAAGAGACCCAGTACTTC.